Listed below are T cell receptor beta chains from one sample, sequenced in a study of cytomegalovirus exposure and HLA in healthy donors. Only in-frame clones appear in the TCRdb table, and some are missing; sequencing was by immunoSEQ multiplex PCR. Altogether 150,000 to 200,000 clones are present, approximately 96% being singletons, with the ten largest covering roughly 1%. Sequencing was done on a sample of PBMCs. The receptors come from a woman between 18 and 30 years old in good health and CMV-seronegative. Each CDR3 is given with its conserved first and last residue. A D gene is named only where the DNA matches it firmly. Clone size appears in some rows only: once, few, many, or a class for an expanded clone.

v_gene,d_gene,j_gene,abundance,len,CDR3aa,CDR3nt
TRBV29-1,TRBD1,TRBJ1-1,once,13,CSVATGGTHLAFF,TGCAGCGTTGCGACAGGGGGCACCCATTTAGCTTTCTTT
TRBV5-1,NA,TRBJ1-6,NA,13,CASSLALNSPLHF,TGCGCCAGCAGCTTGGCACTTAATTCACCCCTCCACTTT
TRBV13,TRBD1,TRBJ1-3,NA,17,CASSLGLDREYGNTIYF,TGTGCCAGCAGCTTAGGGTTGGACAGGGAGTATGGAAACACCATATATTTT
TRBV7-3,TRBD2,TRBJ2-3,once,18,CASSLVPLGERGADTQYF,TGTGCCAGCAGCTTAGTGCCCCTGGGTGAGCGGGGTGCAGATACGCAGTATTTT
TRBV9,NA,TRBJ1-1,NA,15,CASSVEGGRPTEAFF,TGTGCCAGCAGCGTAGAAGGTGGCAGGCCTACTGAAGCTTTCTTT
TRBV27,NA,TRBJ2-3,NA,16,CASSLLGGTSTDTQYF,TGTGCCAGCAGTTTATTGGGGGGAACTAGCACAGATACGCAGTATTTT
TRBV7-2,TRBD1,TRBJ1-1,NA,14,CASSLGGGFTEAFF,TGTGCCAGCAGCTTAGGAGGGGGCTTCACTGAAGCTTTCTTT
TRBV7-8,TRBD2,TRBJ2-1,once,16,CASSAAGTSTYNEQFF,TGTGCCAGCAGCGCCGCCGGGACTAGCACCTACAATGAGCAGTTCTTC
TRBV27,NA,TRBJ2-2,NA,16,CASRGERGGGTGELFF,TGTGCCAGCAGGGGGGAAAGGGGGGGCGGCACCGGGGAGCTGTTTTTT
TRBV27,TRBD1,TRBJ1-1,NA,14,CASSLTGGYTEAFF,TGTGCCAGCAGTTTGACAGGGGGTTACACTGAAGCTTTCTTT